Sequencing of this T cell receptor (beta chain) was carried out in a study of blood T cells in healthy people across ages. Comment on this clonotype: With a much larger clone just one base away, this may be a read error.

Primed by a sample-barcoded 5' primer and a J-beta primer mix, a second PCR proceeded for about 7 to 11 cycles. TCRdb re-analysed the 5' RACE reads in MiXCR, keeping a single row per CDR3 protein. The sample lists 1.5 million to 2 million distinct CDR3 sequences; approximately 28% were seen once. Germline CDR1 reads SGHVS; CDR2 reads FQNEAQ. CDR3 length: 14 amino acids. The sample consisted of blood. This TCR was sampled from a woman younger than 45 in good health. The rearrangement links TRBV7-8 to TRBJ2-1, with D perhaps matching TRBD1 (5 bases). This chain's CDR3 is CAGSHPRGSHEQFF. Written as DNA, the CDR3 is TGTGCCGGCAGCCATCCAAGGGGCTCCCATGAGCAGTTCTTC.